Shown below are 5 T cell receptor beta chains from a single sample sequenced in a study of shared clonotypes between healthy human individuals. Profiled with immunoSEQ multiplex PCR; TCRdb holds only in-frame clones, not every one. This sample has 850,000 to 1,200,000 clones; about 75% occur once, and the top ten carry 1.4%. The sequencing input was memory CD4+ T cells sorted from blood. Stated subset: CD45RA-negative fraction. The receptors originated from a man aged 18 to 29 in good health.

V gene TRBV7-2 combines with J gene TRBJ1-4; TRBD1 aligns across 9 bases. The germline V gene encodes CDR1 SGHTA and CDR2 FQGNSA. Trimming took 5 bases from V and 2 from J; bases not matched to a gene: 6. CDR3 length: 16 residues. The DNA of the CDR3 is TGTGCCAGCAGCCCTCGACAGGGGGGCACTAATGAAAAACTGTTTTTT. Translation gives CASSPRQGGTNEKLFF.

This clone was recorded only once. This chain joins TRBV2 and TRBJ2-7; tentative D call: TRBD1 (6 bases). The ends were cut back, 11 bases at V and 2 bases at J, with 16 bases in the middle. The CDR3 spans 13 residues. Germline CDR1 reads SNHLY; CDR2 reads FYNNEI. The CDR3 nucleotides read TGTGCCTCTCAGGGGCAGGGGACCTACGAGCAGTACTTC. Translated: CASQGQGTYEQYF.

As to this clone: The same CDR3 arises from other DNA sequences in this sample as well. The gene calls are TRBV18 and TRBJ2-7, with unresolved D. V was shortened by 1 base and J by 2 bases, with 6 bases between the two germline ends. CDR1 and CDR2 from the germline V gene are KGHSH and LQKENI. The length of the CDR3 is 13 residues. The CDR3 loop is CASSPQGTYEQYF. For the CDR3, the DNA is TGTGCCAGCTCACCACAGGGAACCTACGAGCAGTACTTC.

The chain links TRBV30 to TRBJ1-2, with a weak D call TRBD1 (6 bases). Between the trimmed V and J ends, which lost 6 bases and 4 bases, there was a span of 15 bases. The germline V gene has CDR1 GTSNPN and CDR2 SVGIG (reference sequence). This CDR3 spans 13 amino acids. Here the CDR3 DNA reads TGTGCCTGCCCTCAGGGGTATGGCTATGGCTACACCTTC. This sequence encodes CACPQGYGYGYTF.

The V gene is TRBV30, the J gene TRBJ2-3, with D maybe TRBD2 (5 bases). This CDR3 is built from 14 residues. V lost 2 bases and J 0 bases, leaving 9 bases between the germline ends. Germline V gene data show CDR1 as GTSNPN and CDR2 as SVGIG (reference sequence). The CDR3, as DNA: TGTGCCTGGAGTCTCGCGGGCAGCACAGATACGCAGTATTTT. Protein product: CAWSLAGSTDTQYF.